The entry that follows covers one TCR beta chain sequence. V was clipped by 2 bases and J by 7 bases, with 14 bases between them. The CDR3 sequence is 14 residues long. CDR1 and CDR2 (germline): MNHEY, SMNVEV (reference sequence). The sample belongs to a study of blood T cell repertoires in COVID-19. About the study: From the United States, Italy and Spain came samples of acute and convalescent COVID-19. In each case, the material was cDNA or gDNA derived from T cells, B-cell-depleted T cells, or PBMCs.

Study processing details: Amplified reference gene primers provided the basis for estimating nucleated cell counts. Clones were read by immunoSEQ multiplex PCR, and TCRdb kept only the in-frame ones, dropping some. The DNA gave D and trimming, while V, J and clone size come from that table. The table has around 130,000 clones, around 85% seen once. The chain recombines TRBV27 with TRBJ1-1; perhaps TRBD1 as D (5 bases). The sequenced sample was peripheral blood. This TCR came from a woman aged 45-59 years who had recovered from COVID-19. The CDR3 sequence: CASSLMVWGGEAFF. The CDR3 coding sequence is TGTGCCAGCAGTTTAATGGTGTGGGGGGGTGAAGCTTTCTTT.